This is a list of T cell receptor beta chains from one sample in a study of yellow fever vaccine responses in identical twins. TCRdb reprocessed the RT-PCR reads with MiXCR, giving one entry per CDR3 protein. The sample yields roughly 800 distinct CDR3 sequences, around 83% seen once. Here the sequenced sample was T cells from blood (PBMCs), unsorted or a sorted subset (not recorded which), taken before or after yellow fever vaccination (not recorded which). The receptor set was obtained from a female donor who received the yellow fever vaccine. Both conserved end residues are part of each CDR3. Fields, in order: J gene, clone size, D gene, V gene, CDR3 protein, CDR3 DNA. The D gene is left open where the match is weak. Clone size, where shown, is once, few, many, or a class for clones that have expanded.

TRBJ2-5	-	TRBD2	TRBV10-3	CAISESASGMGPETQYF	TGTGCCATCAGTGAGTCGGCTAGCGGGATGGGACCTGAGACCCAGTACTTC
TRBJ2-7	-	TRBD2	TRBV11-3	CASSLGLAGAYEQYF	TGTGCCAGCAGCTTAGGGTTAGCGGGAGCCTACGAGCAGTACTTC
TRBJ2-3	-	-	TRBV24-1	CATSDPRAAAQYF	TGTGCCACCAGTGACCCCAGGGCAGCCGCGCAGTATTTT
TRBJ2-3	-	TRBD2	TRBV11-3	CASSLGLAGGADTHYF	TGTGCCAGCAGCTTGGGACTAGCGGGAGGGGCGGATACGCATTATTTT
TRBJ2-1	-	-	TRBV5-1	CASSLGHLYNEQFF	TGCGCCAGCAGCTTGGGGCATCTTTACAATGAGCAGTTCTTC
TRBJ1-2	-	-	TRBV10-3	CAISPTEGPQGYTF	TGTGCCATCAGTCCGACGGAGGGCCCGCAGGGCTACACCTTC
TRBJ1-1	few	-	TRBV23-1	CASGEELGTEAFF	TGCGCCAGCGGGGAGGAATTGGGAACTGAAGCTTTCTTT
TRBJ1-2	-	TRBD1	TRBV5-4	CASSSLGQGAHIGYGYTF	TGTGCCAGCAGCTCCTTAGGACAGGGGGCCCACATAGGGTATGGCTACACCTTC
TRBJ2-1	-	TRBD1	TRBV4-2	CASSPAGDREGEQFF	TGTGCCAGCAGCCCTGCTGGGGACAGGGAGGGCGAGCAGTTCTTC
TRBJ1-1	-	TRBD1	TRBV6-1	CASSRNRGTNTEAFF	TGTGCCAGCAGTCGCAACAGGGGGACCAACACTGAAGCTTTCTTT
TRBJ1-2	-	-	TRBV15	CATSPIQDYGYTF	TGTGCCACCAGCCCCATACAGGACTATGGCTACACCTTC
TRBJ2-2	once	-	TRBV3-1	CASSQVGRAGELFF	TGTGCCAGCAGCCAAGTGGGGAGAGCCGGGGAGCTGTTTTTT
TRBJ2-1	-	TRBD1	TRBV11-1	CASSLTGTGGNEQFF	TGTGCCAGCAGCTTAACCGGGACAGGGGGGAATGAGCAGTTCTTC
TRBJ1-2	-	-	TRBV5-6	CASLRGGRNYGYTF	TGTGCCAGCCTAAGGGGTGGTAGAAATTATGGCTACACCTTC
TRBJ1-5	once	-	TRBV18	CASSPDIYSNQPQHF	TGTGCCAGCTCACCGGACATCTATAGCAATCAGCCCCAGCATTTT
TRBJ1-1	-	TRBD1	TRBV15	CATSRARVAPGGTEAFF	TGTGCCACCAGCAGGGCTCGGGTCGCCCCAGGGGGCACTGAAGCTTTCTTT
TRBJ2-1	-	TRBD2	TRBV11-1	CASSPERGSYNEQFF	TGTGCCAGCAGCCCAGAGCGGGGATCCTACAATGAGCAGTTCTTC
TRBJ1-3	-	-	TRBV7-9	CASSFSGPYSGNTIYF	TGTGCCAGCAGCTTTTCAGGGCCGTACTCTGGAAACACCATATATTTT
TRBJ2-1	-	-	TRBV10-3	CAISESGQNNEQFF	TGTGCCATCAGTGAGTCAGGGCAAAACAATGAGCAGTTCTTC
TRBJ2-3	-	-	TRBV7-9	CASSPYEDTQYF	TGTGCCAGCAGCCCCTATGAAGATACGCAGTATTTT
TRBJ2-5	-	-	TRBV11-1	CASSLTRRREETQYF	TGTGCCAGCAGCTTAACCAGAAGACGGGAAGAGACCCAGTACTTC
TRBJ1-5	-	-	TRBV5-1	CASATDPNQPQHF	TGCGCCAGTGCGACCGATCCCAATCAGCCCCAGCATTTT
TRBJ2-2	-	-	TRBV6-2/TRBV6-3	CASRRTEVVGELFF	TGTGCCAGCAGACGGACGGAAGTGGTCGGGGAGCTGTTTTTT
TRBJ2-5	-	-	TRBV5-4	CASSFGQKETQYF	TGTGCCAGCAGCTTTGGACAGAAAGAGACCCAGTACTTC
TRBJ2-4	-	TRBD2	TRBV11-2	CASSPGTSGIRGGDIQYF	TGTGCCAGCAGTCCCGGGACTAGCGGGATAAGGGGAGGAGACATTCAGTACTTC
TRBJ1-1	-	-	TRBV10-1	CGVGPTTQFMNTEAFF	TGCGGAGTCGGTCCCACTACACAGTTCATGAACACTGAAGCTTTCTTT